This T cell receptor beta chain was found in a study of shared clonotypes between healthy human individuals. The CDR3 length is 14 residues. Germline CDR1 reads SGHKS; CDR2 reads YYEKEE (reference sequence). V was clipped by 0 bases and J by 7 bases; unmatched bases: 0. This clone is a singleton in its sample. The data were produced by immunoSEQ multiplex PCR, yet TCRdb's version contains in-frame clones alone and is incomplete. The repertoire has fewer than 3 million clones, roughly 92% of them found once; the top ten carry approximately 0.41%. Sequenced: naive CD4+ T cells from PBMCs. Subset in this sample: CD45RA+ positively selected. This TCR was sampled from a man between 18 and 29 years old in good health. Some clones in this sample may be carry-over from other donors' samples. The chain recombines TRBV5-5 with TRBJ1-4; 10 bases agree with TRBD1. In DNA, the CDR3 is TGTGCCAGCAGCTTGGGGACAGGGGGTGAAAAACTGTTTTTT. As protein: CASSLGTGGEKLFF. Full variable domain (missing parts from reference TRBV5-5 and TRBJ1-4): DAGVTQSPTHLIKTRGQQVTLRCSPISGHKSVSWYQQVLGQGPQFIFQYYEKEERGRGNFPDRFSARQFPNYSSELNVNALLLGDSALYLCASSLGTGGEKLFFGSGTQLSVL.